A selection of T cell receptor beta chains follows, all from one sample in a study of T-cell memory formation after mild COVID-19. TCRdb fed the 5' RACE reads into MiXCR, producing one record per CDR3 protein. The sample lists about 340,000 distinct CDR3 sequences, 13% occurring once. Sequencing input: PBMCs or a T cell subset sorted from them (not recorded which). The source of these receptors is a man aged 18-30 years who had mild COVID-19 (a few samples of this study predate the infection). Cell type and time point are not known. CDR3s include the opening cysteine and the closing phenylalanine or tryptophan. D genes are given only for firm matches. Expanded clones get a size class; other rows say once, few or many, or leave the size out.

>few|-|TRBV27|TRBJ2-3
TGTGCCAGCAGTTCTGGATTTGCATTTACGCAGTATTTT
CASSSGFAFTQYF
>-|TRBD2|TRBV2|TRBJ2-1
TGTGCCAGCAGTCTACTAGCGCCCGATTACAATGAGCAGTTCTTC
CASSLLAPDYNEQFF
>-|-|TRBV7-9|TRBJ1-6
TGTGCCAGCAGCTCCCGGGGGGGGTCTTCACCCCTCCACTTT
CASSSRGGSSPLHF
>few|-|TRBV4-3|TRBJ2-7
TGCGCCAGCAGCCAAGATCGTGTTCGAGGTCCCATCGGGGACTCCTACGAGCAGTACTTC
CASSQDRVRGPIGDSYEQYF
>-|-|TRBV20-1|TRBJ2-2
TGCAGTGCTTCCGTGGGCGCGAACACCGGGGAGCTGTTTTTT
CSASVGANTGELFF
>few|-|TRBV20-1|TRBJ2-5
TGCAGTGCTAGAGTCGAGGGAGAGGAGACCCAGTACTTC
CSARVEGEETQYF
>-|TRBD1|TRBV7-7|TRBJ2-1
TGTGCTAGCAGCTTAGGACAGGGGGGAACCAATGAGCAGTTCTTC
CASSLGQGGTNEQFF
>many|-|TRBV5-1|TRBJ1-5
TGCGCCAGCAGCTTGGGGGGACGGCAGCCCCAGCATTTT
CASSLGGRQPQHF
>-|TRBD1|TRBV7-6|TRBJ2-7
TGTGCCAGCAGCTTATTAGGGGGGACAGGGGCCGTCGAGCAGTACTTC
CASSLLGGTGAVEQYF
>few|TRBD1|TRBV5-1|TRBJ2-2
TGCGCCAGCAGCATACGGACAGGGGCAAACACCGGGGAGCTGTTTTTT
CASSIRTGANTGELFF
>many|TRBD2|TRBV7-9|TRBJ2-1
TGTGCCAGCAGCGCCACTAGCGGGGGGCCCAATGAGCAGTTCTTC
CASSATSGGPNEQFF
>few|-|TRBV11-2|TRBJ1-1
TGTGCCAGCAGTTTCCACAGGGAGAGCACTGAAGCTTTCTTT
CASSFHRESTEAFF
>-|TRBD1|TRBV9|TRBJ2-1
TGTGCCAGCAGCGCCCCCGGGACAGGTCATGGTGAGCAGTTCTTC
CASSAPGTGHGEQFF
>few|-|TRBV25-1|TRBJ1-2
TGTGCCAGCAGTTCCCGGGGAGGAGCCTCTGGCTACACCTTC
CASSSRGGASGYTF
>few|-|TRBV12-3/TRBV12-4|TRBJ1-3
TGTGCCAGCACCGCGGGAGGGGGTCTCTCTGGAAACACCATATATTTT
CASTAGGGLSGNTIYF
>-|-|TRBV7-2|TRBJ1-3
TGTGCCAGCAGCTCCAGGGGCCCCTCTGGAAACACCATATATTTT
CASSSRGPSGNTIYF
>-|-|TRBV6-6|TRBJ1-1
TGTGCCAGCAGTCCCGGGCGCGGGGGTCACACTGAAGCTTTCTTT
CASSPGRGGHTEAFF
>-|-|TRBV7-9|TRBJ2-3
TGTGCCAGCAGCTTATATGGGGGTTATACGCAGTATTTT
CASSLYGGYTQYF
>many|-|TRBV7-3|TRBJ2-3
TGTGCCAGCAGCCAAGAACTAGCAGATACGCAGTATTTT
CASSQELADTQYF
>many|TRBD1|TRBV7-2|TRBJ1-2
TGTGCCAGCAGCTTTGACAGGGCAGCTCTGGGTGGCTACACCTTC
CASSFDRAALGGYTF
>-|-|TRBV2|TRBJ1-1
TGTGCCAAGACAGGACTAAACACTGAAGCTTTCTTT
CAKTGLNTEAFF
>few|TRBD1|TRBV19|TRBJ2-3
TGTGCCAGTAGTACCCGACAGGGGAAATTTGTCAGCACAGATACGCAGTATTTT
CASSTRQGKFVSTDTQYF
>few|-|TRBV14|TRBJ1-6
TGTGCCAGCAGCCAAGACCCACCCAGCCGGACCAATTCACCCCTCCACTTT
CASSQDPPSRTNSPLHF
>many|TRBD1|TRBV5-6|TRBJ2-5
TGTGCCAGCAGCTTGGGGCTGAACAGGGGGGCAGAGACCCAGTACTTC
CASSLGLNRGAETQYF
>-|-|TRBV29-1|TRBJ2-5
TGCAGCGTTGAGTCCCCGTGGGCCCAAGAGACCCAGTACTTC
CSVESPWAQETQYF
>many|-|TRBV5-1|TRBJ2-5
TGCGCCAGCAGCTCCTTGGGGGTCACGGGGGAGACCCAGTACTTC
CASSSLGVTGETQYF
>-|-|TRBV19|TRBJ2-1
TGTGCCAGTAGGCTGGGGGGGACAGTAGCTTACAATGAGCAGTTCTTC
CASRLGGTVAYNEQFF
>-|-|TRBV5-1|TRBJ2-7
TGCGCCAGCAGCCCGGGCGGCAGGGACCCATACGAGCAGTACTTC
CASSPGGRDPYEQYF
>-|TRBD2|TRBV29-1|TRBJ2-1
TGCAGCGTTGAAGATCCCGTTAGCGGGGGGCCCTCCTACAATGAGCAGTTCTTC
CSVEDPVSGGPSYNEQFF
>few|TRBD2|TRBV6-2/TRBV6-3|TRBJ2-1
TGTGCCAGCGAAGGGACTAGCGGGGGGCATGAGCAGTTCTTC
CASEGTSGGHEQFF